The 29 T cell receptor beta chains listed next were all sequenced from one sample in a study of cytomegalovirus exposure and HLA in healthy donors (dated by TCRdb to the late 2010s). Library generation was performed with the immunoSEQ multiplex PCR assay. TCRdb stores this immuneACCESS table with in-frame sequences only. Part of the clones is absent; in the studies checked, under half of the shortfall reflects unresolved V genes, and no reason is known for the rest. The sample table shows about 120,000 clones, and roughly 88% are seen once. Of the sample, 1.4% falls within the top ten clones. The sample taken for sequencing was PBMCs. These receptors were obtained from a woman aged 25 to 39 in good health and CMV-seropositive.

The chain is built from TRBV20-1 and TRBJ1-1; D is undetermined. V dropped 6 bases and J dropped 10 bases, with 15 bases sitting between them. CDR1 and CDR2 from the germline V gene are DFQATT and SNEGSKA (reference sequence). This CDR3 has 11 amino acids. CDR3: CSATGPEGAFF. DNA of the CDR3: TGCAGTGCCACCGGGCCCGAGGGAGCTTTCTTT.

This sequence joins TRBV6-1 and TRBJ2-7; the D gene is possibly TRBD2 (6 bases). The CDR3 has 11 amino acids. Trimming took 10 bases from V and 3 from J, leaving 10 bases between them. The V gene's germline CDR1 is MNHNS and CDR2 SASEGT. DNA for the CDR3: TGTGCCACCGGGAGAGGCTACGAGCAGTACTTC. Residues: CATGRGYEQYF.

The J gene is TRBJ2-3, the V gene TRBV7-8, with 12 bases fitting TRBD2. Losses at the gene ends were 4 bases for V and 2 bases for J; bases not matched to a gene: 7. The CDR3 loop spans 17 amino acids. Looked up from germline, CDR1 is SGHVS and CDR2 is FQNEAQ. This CDR3 is CASSSSTSGGNTDTQYF. Here the CDR3 DNA reads TGTGCCAGCAGCTCTTCGACTAGCGGGGGAAACACAGATACGCAGTATTTT.

The V and J genes are TRBV5-1 and TRBJ2-5; 9 nucleotides match TRBD2. The germline gives CDR1 SGHRS, CDR2 YFSETQ. The CDR3 totals 15 residues. With V trimmed by 4 bases and J by 3 bases, 7 bases remained unmatched. The CDR3 sequence: CASSPELAGEETQYF. The DNA of the CDR3 is TGCGCCAGCAGCCCGGAATTAGCGGGAGAAGAGACCCAGTACTTC.

The rearrangement joins TRBV4-2 to TRBJ2-3, with TRBD1 matching over 10 bases. J lost 0 bases, V lost 4 bases, and 4 bases had no gene match. Germline V lookup: CDR1 LGHNA, CDR2 YNFKEQ. There are 16 residues in the CDR3. The CDR3 coding sequence is TGTGCCAGCAGCCTCCGGACAGGGGGGAGCACAGATACGCAGTATTTT. This codes for CASSLRTGGSTDTQYF.

The chain links TRBV9 to TRBJ2-1, with TRBD2 matching over 7 bases. The CDR3 totals 15 residues. Trimming cost V 0 bases and J 6 bases; bases outside gene matches: 6. Germline V CDR1 and CDR2: SGDLS, YYNGEE. This CDR3 is CASSVEGGSSNEQFF. The CDR3 nucleotides are TGTGCCAGCAGCGTAGAAGGCGGGAGTAGCAATGAGCAGTTCTTC.

The rearrangement links TRBV10-3 to TRBJ2-7, with 9 bases lining up with TRBD1. CDR3 length equals 14 residues. Germline V gene lookup returns CDR1 ENHRY and CDR2 SYGVKD. The trim removed 5 bases at V and 3 bases at J, leaving 5 bases unmatched. The CDR3 protein is CAISPGTGFYEQYF. DNA for the CDR3: TGTGCCATCAGTCCCGGGACAGGGTTCTACGAGCAGTACTTC.

The chain links TRBV5-6 to TRBJ2-3; 7 positions match TRBD1. The CDR3 runs to 17 residues. V gave up 0 bases and J gave up 0 bases; unmatched junction bases: 7. The germline gives CDR1 SGHDT, CDR2 YYEEEE. CDR3 nucleotides: TGTGCCAGCAGCTTGGGACAGGGAAAAAGCAGCACAGATACGCAGTATTTT. Protein product: CASSLGQGKSSTDTQYF.

The chain links TRBV18 to TRBJ2-3; D is perhaps TRBD1 (6 bases). This CDR3 has 16 amino acids. V lost 5 bases to trimming and J lost 6 bases, with 21 bases between them. The germline CDR1 and CDR2 sequences are KGHSH and LQKENI. CDR3 DNA: TGTGCCAGCTCAGCTAACAGGGACACCGGTTTTGATACGCAGTATTTT. Protein product: CASSANRDTGFDTQYF.

This clone came up once. The same CDR3 also results from other DNA sequences found in this sample. The gene calls are TRBV30 and TRBJ2-5, with TRBD2 matching over 12 bases. The CDR3 is 16 residues long. The V and J ends lost 3 bases and 5 bases, in that order; junction bases with no gene match: 10. CDR1 and CDR2 (germline): GTSNPN, SVGIG (reference sequence). CDR3 in DNA: TGTGCCTGGAGCGCTCTAGCGGGAGGGCCTCGGGAGACCCAGTACTTC. The encoded protein is CAWSALAGGPRETQYF.

V is TRBV28 and J is TRBJ1-5; 7 nucleotides align to TRBD1. The CDR3 extends over 14 amino acids. V lost 6 bases and J lost 1; bases outside the gene matches: 3. Germline loops: CDR1 MDHEN, CDR2 SYDVKM. CDR3 region: CASRVQGSNQPQHF. CDR3 in DNA: TGTGCCAGCAGAGTACAGGGGAGCAATCAGCCCCAGCATTTT.

This chain connects TRBV19 to TRBJ1-2; 8 positions agree with TRBD1. V lost 0 bases to trimming and J lost 8 bases; unmatched junction nucleotides: 2. This CDR3 region has 13 residues. Germline CDR1 LNHDA, CDR2 SQIVND (reference sequence). CDR3 region: CASSIDRGHGYTF. DNA for the CDR3: TGTGCCAGTAGTATAGACAGGGGGCACGGCTACACCTTC. Complete variable domain (other parts from reference TRBV19 and TRBJ1-2): DGGITQSPKYLFRKEGQNVTLSCEQNLNHDAMYWYRQDPGQGLRLIYYSQIVNDFQKGDIAEGYSVSREKKESFPLTVTSAQKNPTAFYLCASSIDRGHGYTFGSGTRLTVV.

V gene TRBV5-6 combines with J gene TRBJ2-1, with 12 bases lining up with TRBD1. With 0 bases clipped from V and 8 bases from J, the junction kept 3 bases outside the gene matches. CDR3 length equals 15 residues. Germline V gene data show CDR1 as SGHDT and CDR2 as YYEEEE. CDR3 residues: CASSLEGTGGHEQFF. As DNA, the CDR3 is TGTGCCAGCAGCTTGGAGGGGACAGGGGGCCATGAGCAGTTCTTC.

This clone ranks as medium-sized. The chain employs TRBV19 and TRBJ2-7; weak D call: TRBD2 (6 bases). Germline CDR1 LNHDA, CDR2 SQIVND (reference sequence). Trimming pared 5 bases from V and 1 base from J, leaving 12 bases between. The CDR3 extends over 14 amino acids. In DNA form, the CDR3 reads TGTGCCAGTAGTCCACTAGCTCGATCCTACGAGCAGTACTTC. It specifies CASSPLARSYEQYF.

V gene TRBV27 combines with J gene TRBJ1-1; TRBD1 agrees at 7 bases. The germline V gene encodes CDR1 MNHEY and CDR2 SMNVEV (reference sequence). J lost 0 bases, V lost 0 bases, and 1 base had no gene match. The CDR3 is made up of 15 amino acids. The CDR3 DNA follows: TGTGCCAGCAGTTTATCGGGACAGATGAACACTGAAGCTTTCTTT. Translated, it gives CASSLSGQMNTEAFF.

The chain couples TRBV6-1 to TRBJ2-3; D gene ambiguous. Per the germline V gene, CDR1 is MNHNS and CDR2 is SASEGT. V lost 6 bases and J 3 bases, leaving 10 bases between the germline ends. CDR3 size: 13 residues. The CDR3 nucleotides are TGTGCCAGCAGCCCCACCTATACAGATACGCAGTATTTT. Its translation: CASSPTYTDTQYF.

The rearrangement links TRBV18 to TRBJ2-1, with 8 positions matching TRBD1. The length of the CDR3 is 17 residues. V was pared by 4 bases and J by 5 bases, with 13 bases of the junction left unmatched. Germline loops: CDR1 KGHSH, CDR2 LQKENI. Written as DNA, the CDR3 is TGTGCCAGCTCACTTCCGGCCGGGACAGGTCGCAACAATGAGCAGTTCTTC. Its translation: CASSLPAGTGRNNEQFF.

The chain combines TRBV4-3 with TRBJ2-3, with D uncertain. The CDR3 extends over 16 amino acids. Trimming took off 0 bases at V and 0 bases at J, with 10 bases between the two ends. Germline CDR1 LGHNA, CDR2 YSLEER. The CDR3 DNA follows: TGCGCCAGCAGCCAAGATTTCGCAGATAGCACAGATACGCAGTATTTT. Its translation is CASSQDFADSTDTQYF.

The rearrangement uses TRBV28 and TRBJ2-7; 7 bases fit TRBD1. This CDR3 is built from 14 residues. Germline lookup yields CDR1 MDHEN and CDR2 SYDVKM. V shed 5 bases, J shed 9 bases, and the junction held 13 bases outside the gene matches. In nucleotides, the CDR3 is TGTGCCAGCAGTCTTGTACAGGGGTCCTATGGGCAGTACTTC. Its translation: CASSLVQGSYGQYF.

This clone was detected once. The chain is built from TRBV2 and TRBJ2-1, with 9 bases fitting TRBD1. Trimming took 5 bases from V and 9 from J; bases not matched to a gene: 17. This CDR3 comprises 17 residues. Germline assignment: CDR1 SNHLY and CDR2 FYNNEI. DNA of the CDR3: TGTGCCAGCAGTCTTTTCCCTTGGGACAGGGCAGGAGGTGAGCAGTTCTTC. Translating it yields CASSLFPWDRAGGEQFF.

CDR3 bases: TGTGCCAGCAGCCCCAGAGTAGCGGGCACAGATACGCAGTATTTT. It codes for CASSPRVAGTDTQYF. This chain connects TRBV4-2 to TRBJ2-3; tentatively, D is TRBD2 (6 bases). Germline CDR1 and CDR2: LGHNA and YNFKEQ. Trimming stripped 4 bases from V and 1 base from J, with 12 bases between. The CDR3 runs 15 residues.

The gene calls are TRBV2 and TRBJ2-3; 8 bases fit TRBD2. CDR3 length equals 15 residues. CDR1 is SNHLY, CDR2 FYNNEI, per germline. With V trimmed by 7 bases and J by 3 bases, 9 bases remained unmatched. The CDR3 DNA reads TGTGCCAGCATAGCCGGACTAGCATCGACAGATACGCAGTATTTT. It specifies CASIAGLASTDTQYF.

This clone was counted a single time. V gene TRBV7-9 combines with J gene TRBJ2-2, with TRBD2 identical over 7 bases. J lost 8 bases, V lost 4 bases, and 7 bases had no gene match. CDR1 and CDR2 from the germline V gene are SEHNR and FQNEAQ (reference sequence). CDR3 size: 14 residues. DNA for the CDR3: TGTGCCAGCAGCTCCCGCGGGACTATAGGGGAGCTGTTTTTT. Its translation: CASSSRGTIGELFF.

DNA for the CDR3: TGTGCCAGCAGCGCATCTCAGGGGGCGGCAGGGAAGTTCTTC. Translation: CASSASQGAAGKFF. The chain is built from TRBV9 and TRBJ2-1; 8 nucleotides agree with TRBD1. Germline lookup yields CDR1 SGDLS and CDR2 YYNGEE. This CDR3 region has 14 residues. Trimming cost V 3 bases and J 14 bases; bases outside gene matches: 13.

This clone was counted a single time. The genes are TRBV13 and TRBJ2-5, with 8 bases aligning to TRBD2. Germline CDR1 and CDR2: PRHDT and FYEKMQ (reference sequence). The CDR3 extends over 15 amino acids. V shed 3 bases, J shed 3 bases, and the junction held 6 bases outside the gene matches. CDR3 sequence reads: CASSFRIAGKETQYF. The CDR3 DNA follows: TGTGCCAGCAGCTTCAGAATAGCGGGAAAAGAGACCCAGTACTTC.

The chain uses TRBV4-2 and TRBJ2-7; tentative D call: TRBD1 (6 bases). The germline V gene encodes CDR1 LGHNA and CDR2 YNFKEQ. The CDR3 consists of 14 residues. V lost 3 bases to trimming and J lost 5 bases, with 14 bases between them. The CDR3, as DNA: TGTGCCAGCAGCCACCGCAGGGGAGCGGACGAGCAGTACTTC. Translation gives CASSHRRGADEQYF.

The chain combines TRBV4-1 with TRBJ1-6; 11 bases line up with TRBD1. This CDR3 has 18 amino acids. Germline V gene lookup returns CDR1 MGHRA and CDR2 YSYEKL. Trimming removed 5 bases from V and 6 bases from J; junction bases left unmatched: 12. CDR3 nucleotide sequence: TGCGCCAGCAGCACGGACAGGGGGCGGGCTGCTGTTAATTCACCCCTCCACTTT. Protein sequence: CASSTDRGRAAVNSPLHF.

V is TRBV28 and J is TRBJ2-1; 14 bases line up with TRBD2. J gave up 8 bases and V 6 bases, and 6 bases lay outside the gene matches. The germline V gene has CDR1 MDHEN and CDR2 SYDVKM. This CDR3 has 15 amino acids. CDR3 loop: CASSLTSGRGDEQFF. The CDR3 nucleotides are TGTGCCAGCAGCCTGACTAGCGGGAGGGGCGATGAGCAGTTCTTC. The complete variable domain, with remaining parts taken from reference TRBV28 and TRBJ2-1, reads DVKVTQSSRYLVKRTGEKVFLECVQDMDHENMFWYRQDPGLGLRLIYFSYDVKMKEKGDIPEGYSVSREKKERFSLILESASTNQTSMYLCASSLTSGRGDEQFFGPGTRLTVL.

V gene TRBV11-2 combines with J gene TRBJ2-3; the match to TRBD2 covers 12 bases. The CDR3 is 16 residues long. J was trimmed by 5 bases and V by 5 bases; bases with no gene match: 8. CDR1 is SGHAT, CDR2 FQNNGV, per germline. CDR3 in amino acids: CASSRGSSGRGDTQYF. In nucleotides, the CDR3 is TGTGCCAGCAGCCGAGGGTCTAGCGGGAGGGGAGATACGCAGTATTTT.